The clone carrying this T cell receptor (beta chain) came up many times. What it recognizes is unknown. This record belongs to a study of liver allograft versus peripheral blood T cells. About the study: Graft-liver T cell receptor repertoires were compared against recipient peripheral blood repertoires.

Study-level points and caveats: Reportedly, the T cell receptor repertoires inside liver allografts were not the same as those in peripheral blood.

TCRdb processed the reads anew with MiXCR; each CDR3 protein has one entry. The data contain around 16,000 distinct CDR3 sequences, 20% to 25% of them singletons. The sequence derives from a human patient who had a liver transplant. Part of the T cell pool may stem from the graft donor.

CDR3 DNA: TGTGCCAGCAGTTCGGGACTAGCGGGTATGGCAGATACGCAGTATTTT. Residues: CASSSGLAGMADTQYF. The rearrangement joins TRBV6-5 to TRBJ2-3; 12 bases agree with TRBD2. With 4 bases clipped from V and 4 bases from J, the junction kept 6 bases outside the gene matches. Germline V gene sequence: CDR1 MNHEY, CDR2 SVGAGI. The CDR3 is made up of 16 amino acids.